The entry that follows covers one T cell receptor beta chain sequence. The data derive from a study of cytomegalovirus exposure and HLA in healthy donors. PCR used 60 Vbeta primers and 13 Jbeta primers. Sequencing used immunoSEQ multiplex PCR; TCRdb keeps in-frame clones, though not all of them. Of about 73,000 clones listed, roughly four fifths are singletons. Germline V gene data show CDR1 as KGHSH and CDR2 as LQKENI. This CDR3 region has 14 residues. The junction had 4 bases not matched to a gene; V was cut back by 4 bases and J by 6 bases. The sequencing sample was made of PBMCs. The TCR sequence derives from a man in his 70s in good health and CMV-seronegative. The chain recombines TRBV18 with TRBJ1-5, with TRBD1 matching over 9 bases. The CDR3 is CASSLQGASQPQHF. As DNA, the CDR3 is TGTGCCAGCTCACTACAGGGGGCGAGTCAGCCCCAGCATTTT.